The next 9 T cell receptor beta chains were all read from a single sample in a study of T cell responses to AZD1222 COVID-19 vaccine (dated by TCRdb to the early 2020s). The time point label, as the study defines it: about 28 days (+/-7) after the second vaccine dose. Library preparation employed the immunoSEQ multiplex PCR assay. TCRdb limited this immuneACCESS table to in-frame rearrangements with V and J called. A share of clones is missing; checked studies link under half to unresolved V genes, and the rest is unexplained. The sample profile shows around 99,000 clones; nearly 90% of them were found once. Of the sample, approximately 4.8% is held by the ten largest clones. This material consisted of peripheral blood, taken 28 days after the second AZD1222 dose. All receptors come from an adult who received the AZD1222 COVID-19 vaccine.

The chain combines TRBV6-5 with TRBJ2-3; D may be TRBD2 (5 bases). V was cut by 3 bases and J by 1 base, with 14 bases left in between. Germline V gives CDR1 MNHEY, CDR2 SVGAGI. This CDR3 comprises 16 residues. The CDR3 reads CASSYPAAGGTDTQYF. DNA of the CDR3: TGTGCCAGCAGTTATCCGGCGGCGGGTGGCACAGATACGCAGTATTTT.

V gene TRBV7-9 combines with J gene TRBJ1-1, with no clear D. V was pared by 3 bases and J by 3 bases, with 5 bases between. This CDR3 is built from 12 residues. Looked up from germline, CDR1 is SEHNR and CDR2 is FQNEAQ (reference sequence). The CDR3 spells CASSFSDTEAFF. The CDR3 DNA reads TGTGCCAGCAGCTTTTCGGACACTGAAGCTTTCTTT.

V usage is TRBV5-1 and J usage is TRBJ1-6; tentative D call: TRBD1 (6 bases). The V gene's germline CDR1 is SGHRS and CDR2 YFSETQ. The CDR3 covers 18 residues. V lost 2 bases, J lost 2 bases, and 17 bases lay in between. CDR3: CASSLGQLGSTYNSPLHF. CDR3 DNA sequence: TGCGCCAGCAGCTTAGGACAGTTGGGTAGCACCTATAATTCACCCCTCCACTTT.

The rearrangement uses TRBV2 and TRBJ1-2, with TRBD1 matching over 10 bases. Germline lookup yields CDR1 SNHLY and CDR2 FYNNEI. There are 14 residues in the CDR3. The V gene end was trimmed by 4 bases and the J gene end by 4 bases; junction bases not matched to a gene: 3. DNA for the CDR3: TGTGCCAGCAGTGGGACAGGGGGGGTCTATGGCTACACCTTC. This sequence encodes CASSGTGGVYGYTF.

The V and J genes are TRBV19 and TRBJ1-5, with 7 nucleotides matching TRBD1. The germline gives CDR1 LNHDA, CDR2 SQIVND (reference sequence). V shed 6 bases and J 9 bases; nucleotides not matched to a gene: 11. There are 14 residues in the CDR3. The CDR3 reads CASRPPDRLTPQHF. The CDR3 region has the DNA TGTGCCAGTAGACCCCCGGACAGGCTTACGCCCCAGCATTTT.

The chain has TRBV12-3 or TRBV12-4 and TRBJ1-2; D is undetermined. V lost 7 bases and J 2 bases, leaving 11 bases between the germline ends. The CDR3 consists of 13 residues. Here the CDR3 reads CASKIGGNYGYTF. The DNA of the CDR3 is TGTGCCAGCAAAATAGGCGGGAACTATGGCTACACCTTC.

This clone is a singleton in its sample. The genes are TRBV7-2 and TRBJ2-3, with D uncertain. The V gene lost 5 bases and the J gene lost 4 bases, with 13 bases spanning the gap. In germline, CDR1 is SGHTA, CDR2 FQGNSA. The CDR3 runs 14 residues. The CDR3 sequence: CASSQPPRADTQYF. CDR3 in DNA: TGTGCCAGCAGCCAACCCCCCCGGGCAGATACGCAGTATTTT.

The chain joins TRBV9 to TRBJ1-1, with D maybe TRBD1 (6 bases). Deletions cut 4 bases from V and 5 bases from J, with 12 bases between. The CDR3 extends over 13 amino acids. Germline assignment: CDR1 SGDLS and CDR2 YYNGEE. The CDR3 nucleotides are TGTGCCAGCAGCTTGGGGGGGCGGACTGAAGCTTTCTTT. This translates into CASSLGGRTEAFF.

The V gene is TRBV7-2, the J gene TRBJ1-1; D gene unclear. This CDR3 region has 15 residues. Trimming stripped 2 bases from V and 0 bases from J, with 10 bases between. The germline CDR1 and CDR2 sequences are SGHTA and FQGNSA. The CDR3 coding sequence is TGTGCCAGCAGCTTAATGGAGGGCCTGAACACTGAAGCTTTCTTT. As protein: CASSLMEGLNTEAFF.